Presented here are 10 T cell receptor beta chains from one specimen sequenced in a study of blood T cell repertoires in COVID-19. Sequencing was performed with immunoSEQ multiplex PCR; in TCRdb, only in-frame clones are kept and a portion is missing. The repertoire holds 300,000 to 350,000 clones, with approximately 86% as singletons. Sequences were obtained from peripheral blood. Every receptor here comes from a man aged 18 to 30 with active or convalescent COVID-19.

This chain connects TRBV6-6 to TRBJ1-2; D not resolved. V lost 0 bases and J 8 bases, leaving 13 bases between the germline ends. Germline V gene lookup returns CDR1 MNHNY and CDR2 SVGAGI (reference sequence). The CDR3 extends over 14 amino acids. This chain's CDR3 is CASSYSRVASGYTF. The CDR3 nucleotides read TGTGCCAGCAGTTACTCGAGGGTGGCCAGCGGCTACACCTTC.

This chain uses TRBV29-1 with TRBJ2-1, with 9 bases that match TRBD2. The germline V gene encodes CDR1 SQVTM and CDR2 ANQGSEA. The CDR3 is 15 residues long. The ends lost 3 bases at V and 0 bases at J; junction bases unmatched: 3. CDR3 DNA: TGCAGCGTTGAGGCTAGCGGGAACTCCTACAATGAGCAGTTCTTC. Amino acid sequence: CSVEASGNSYNEQFF.

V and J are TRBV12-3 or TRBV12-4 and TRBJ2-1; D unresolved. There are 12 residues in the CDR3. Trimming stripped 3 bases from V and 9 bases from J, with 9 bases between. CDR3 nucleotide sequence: TGTGCCAGCAGTTTTCCAGCGATTGAGCAGTTCTTC. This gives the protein CASSFPAIEQFF.

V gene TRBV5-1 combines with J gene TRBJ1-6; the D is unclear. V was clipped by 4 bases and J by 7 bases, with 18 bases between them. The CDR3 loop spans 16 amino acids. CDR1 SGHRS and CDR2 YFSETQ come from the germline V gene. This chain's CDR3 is CASSRNPGDKNSPLHF. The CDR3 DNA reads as TGCGCCAGCAGCCGTAACCCGGGAGACAAAAATTCACCCCTCCACTTT.

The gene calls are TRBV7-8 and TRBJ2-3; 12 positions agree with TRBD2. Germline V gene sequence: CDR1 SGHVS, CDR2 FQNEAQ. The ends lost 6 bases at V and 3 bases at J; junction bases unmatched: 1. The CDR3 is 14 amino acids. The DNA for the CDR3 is TGTGCCAGCAGGACTAGCGGGAGAACAGATACGCAGTATTTT. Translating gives CASRTSGRTDTQYF.

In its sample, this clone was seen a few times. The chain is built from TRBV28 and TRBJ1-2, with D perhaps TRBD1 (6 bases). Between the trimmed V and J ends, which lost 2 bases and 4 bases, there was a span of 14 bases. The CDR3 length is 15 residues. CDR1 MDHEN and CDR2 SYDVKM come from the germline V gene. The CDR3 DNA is TGTGCCAGCAGTTTAGGGGGACACACTCTCTATGGCTACACCTTC. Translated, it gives CASSLGGHTLYGYTF.

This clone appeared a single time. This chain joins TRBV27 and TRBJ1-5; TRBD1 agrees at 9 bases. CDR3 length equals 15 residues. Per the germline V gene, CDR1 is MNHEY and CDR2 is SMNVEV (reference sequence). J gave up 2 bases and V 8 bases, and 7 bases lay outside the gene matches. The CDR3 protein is CASSDRGLGNQPQHF. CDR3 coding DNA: TGTGCCAGCTCAGACAGGGGGTTGGGCAATCAGCCCCAGCATTTT.

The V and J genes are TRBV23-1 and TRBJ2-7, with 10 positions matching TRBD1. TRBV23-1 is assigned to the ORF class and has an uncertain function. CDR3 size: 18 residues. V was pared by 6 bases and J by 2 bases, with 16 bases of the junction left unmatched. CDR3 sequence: CASRLPGQEGTGAYEQYF. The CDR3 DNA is TGCGCCAGCAGACTTCCGGGACAGGAGGGGACAGGGGCCTACGAGCAGTACTTC.

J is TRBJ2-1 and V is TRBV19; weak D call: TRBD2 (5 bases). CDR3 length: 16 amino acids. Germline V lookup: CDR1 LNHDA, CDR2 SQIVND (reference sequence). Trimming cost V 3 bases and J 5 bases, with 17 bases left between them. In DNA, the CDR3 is TGTGCCAGTAGTATCCATAGCAGGCGGGTGAACAATGAGCAGTTCTTC. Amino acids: CASSIHSRRVNNEQFF.

In DNA, the CDR3 is TGTGCCAGTAGTATGCGACTTAAGAACACTGAAGCTTTCTTT. Its translation: CASSMRLKNTEAFF. The chain couples TRBV19 to TRBJ1-1, with D hard to call. This CDR3 has 14 residues. Trimming took 3 bases from V and 1 from J, leaving 9 bases between them. Germline V lookup: CDR1 LNHDA, CDR2 SQIVND (reference sequence).